The sequence of this T cell receptor (beta chain) was determined in a study of shared T cell receptors in the human thymus. V was pared by 6 bases and J by 5 bases, with 7 bases of the junction left unmatched. The CDR3 contains 13 residues. Germline V CDR1 and CDR2: MDHEN, SYDVKM. Sequencing used immunoSEQ multiplex PCR; TCRdb keeps in-frame clones, though not all of them. The sample has about 380,000 clones, roughly 94% seen once. The chain combines TRBV28 with TRBJ2-7, with 7 bases identical to TRBD1. Sequencing was performed on thymocytes. This sequence originates from a human donor. CDR3 sequence (DNA): TGTGCCAGCAGCGGACAGGTAGGCGACGAGCAGTACTTC. It is translated as CASSGQVGDEQYF.